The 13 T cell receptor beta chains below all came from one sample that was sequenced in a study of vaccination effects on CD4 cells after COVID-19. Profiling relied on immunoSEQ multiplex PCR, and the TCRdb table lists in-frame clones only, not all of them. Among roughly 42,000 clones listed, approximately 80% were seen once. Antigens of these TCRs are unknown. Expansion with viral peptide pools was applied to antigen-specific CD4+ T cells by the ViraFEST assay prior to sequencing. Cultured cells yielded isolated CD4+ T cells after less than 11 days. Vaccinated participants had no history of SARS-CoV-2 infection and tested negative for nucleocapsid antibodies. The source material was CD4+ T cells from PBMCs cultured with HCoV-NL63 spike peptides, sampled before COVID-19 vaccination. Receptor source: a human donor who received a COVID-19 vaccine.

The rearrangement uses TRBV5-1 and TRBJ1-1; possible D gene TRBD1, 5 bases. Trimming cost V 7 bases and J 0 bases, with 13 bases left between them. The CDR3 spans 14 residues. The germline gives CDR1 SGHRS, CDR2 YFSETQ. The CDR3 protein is CASSGGGMNTEAFF. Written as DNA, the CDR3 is TGCGCCAGCTCGGGGGGAGGTATGAACACTGAAGCTTTCTTT.

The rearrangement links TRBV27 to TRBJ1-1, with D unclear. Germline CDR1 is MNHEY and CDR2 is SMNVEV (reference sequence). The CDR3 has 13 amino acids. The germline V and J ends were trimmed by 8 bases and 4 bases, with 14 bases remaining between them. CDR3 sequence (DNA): TGTGCCAGCCCCCCCGGGGATGGCACTGAAGCTTTCTTT. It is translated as CASPPGDGTEAFF.

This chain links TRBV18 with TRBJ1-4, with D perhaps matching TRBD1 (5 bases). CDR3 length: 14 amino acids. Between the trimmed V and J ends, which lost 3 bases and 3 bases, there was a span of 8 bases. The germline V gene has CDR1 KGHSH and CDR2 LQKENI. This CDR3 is CASSPQGSNEKLFF. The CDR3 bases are TGTGCCAGCTCACCCCAGGGCTCTAATGAAAAACTGTTTTTT.

CDR3 sequence: CASSPLGTDTQYF. Written as DNA, the CDR3 is TGTGCCAGCTCACCTCTAGGAACAGATACGCAGTATTTT. The chain carries TRBV18 and TRBJ2-3; D gene ambiguous. Germline V lookup: CDR1 KGHSH, CDR2 LQKENI. V shed 3 bases and J shed 3 bases, with 7 bases lying between them. This CDR3 has 13 amino acids.

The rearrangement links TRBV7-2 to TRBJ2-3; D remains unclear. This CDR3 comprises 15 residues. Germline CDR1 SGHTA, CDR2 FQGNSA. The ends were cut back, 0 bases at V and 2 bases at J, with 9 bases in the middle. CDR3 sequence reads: CASSLAPGLTDTQYF. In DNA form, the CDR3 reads TGTGCCAGCAGCTTAGCTCCCGGCCTCACAGATACGCAGTATTTT.

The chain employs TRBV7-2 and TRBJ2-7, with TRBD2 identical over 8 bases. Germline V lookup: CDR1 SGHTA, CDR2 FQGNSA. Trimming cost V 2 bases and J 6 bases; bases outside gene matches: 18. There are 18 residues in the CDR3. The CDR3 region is CASSLSPLGSGGNREQYV. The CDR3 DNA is TGTGCCAGCAGCTTATCCCCCCTGGGCAGCGGGGGAAACCGCGAGCAGTACGTC.

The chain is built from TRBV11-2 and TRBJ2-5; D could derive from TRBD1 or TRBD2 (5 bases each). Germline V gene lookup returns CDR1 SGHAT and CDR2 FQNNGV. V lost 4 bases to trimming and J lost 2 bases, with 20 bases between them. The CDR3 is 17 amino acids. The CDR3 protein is CASSSTPPGSLQETQYF. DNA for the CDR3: TGTGCCAGCAGCTCGACACCCCCAGGGAGCCTACAAGAGACCCAGTACTTC.

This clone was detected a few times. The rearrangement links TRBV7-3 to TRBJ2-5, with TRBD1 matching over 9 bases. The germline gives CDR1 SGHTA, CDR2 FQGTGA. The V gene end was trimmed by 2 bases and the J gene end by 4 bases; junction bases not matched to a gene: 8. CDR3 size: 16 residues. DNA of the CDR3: TGTGCCAGCAGCTTAGGTGCGAGGGGACAGGGAGAGACCCAGTACTTC. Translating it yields CASSLGARGQGETQYF.

CDR3 amino acids: CASSVGQGQAFF. The CDR3 coding sequence is TGCGCCAGCAGCGTCGGACAGGGCCAAGCTTTCTTT. The chain joins TRBV5-1 to TRBJ1-1; TRBD1 matches at 8 bases. CDR3 size: 12 residues. CDR1 is SGHRS, CDR2 YFSETQ, per germline. The junction had 5 bases not matched to a gene; V was cut back by 4 bases and J by 9 bases.

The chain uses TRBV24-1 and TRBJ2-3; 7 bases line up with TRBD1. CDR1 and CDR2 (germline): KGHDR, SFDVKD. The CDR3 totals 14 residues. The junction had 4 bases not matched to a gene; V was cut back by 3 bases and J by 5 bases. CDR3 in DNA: TGTGCCACCAGTGATCGTGGGGACAGAGATACGCAGTATTTT. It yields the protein CATSDRGDRDTQYF.

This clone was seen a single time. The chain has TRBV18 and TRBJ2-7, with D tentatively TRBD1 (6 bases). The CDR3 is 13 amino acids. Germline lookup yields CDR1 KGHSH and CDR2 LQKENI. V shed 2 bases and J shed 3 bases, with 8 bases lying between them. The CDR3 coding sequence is TGTGCCAGCTCACCAACAGGGCTCTACGAGCAGTACGTC. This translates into CASSPTGLYEQYV.

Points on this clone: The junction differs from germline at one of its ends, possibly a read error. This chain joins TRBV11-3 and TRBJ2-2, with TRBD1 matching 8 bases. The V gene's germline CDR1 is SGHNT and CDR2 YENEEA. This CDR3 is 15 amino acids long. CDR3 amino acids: CASSLGQGKTGELFF. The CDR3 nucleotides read TGTGCCAGCAGTTTAGGACAGGGAAAGACCGGGGAGCTGTTTTTT. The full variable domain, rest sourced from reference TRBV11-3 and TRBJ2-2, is EAGVVQSPRYKIIEKKQPVAFWCNPISGHNTLYWYLQNLGQGPELLIRYENEEAVDDSQLPKDRFSAERLKGVDSTLKIQPAELGDSAVYLCASSLGQGKTGELFFGEGSRLTVL.

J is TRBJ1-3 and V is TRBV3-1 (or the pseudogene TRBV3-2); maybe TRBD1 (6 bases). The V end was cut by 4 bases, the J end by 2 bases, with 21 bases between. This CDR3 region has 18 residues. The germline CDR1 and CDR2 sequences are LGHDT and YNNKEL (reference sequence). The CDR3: CASSPYALQGRAGNTIYF. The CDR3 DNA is TGTGCCAGCAGCCCCTATGCTTTGCAGGGGAGGGCTGGAAACACCATATATTTT.